Described below is a single T cell receptor (beta chain) sequence and its context. This sample was taken from a study of blood T cell repertoires in COVID-19. Across the whole study: Donors in the United States, Italy and Spain gave samples during acute or convalescent COVID-19. T cells, B-cell-depleted T cells, or PBMCs provided the cDNA or gDNA that served as material.

Profiled with immunoSEQ multiplex PCR; TCRdb holds only in-frame clones, not every one. The data contain 40,000 or so clones, approximately 84% of them singletons. The CDR3 sequence is 16 residues long. V usage is TRBV21-1 and J usage is TRBJ1-1; TRBD1 was called by the table and not checked on the DNA. TRBV21-1 is marked as a pseudogene. The clonotype originates from a human donor in a cohort sampled during active COVID-19. The specimen was peripheral blood. DNA for the CDR3: TGTGCCAGCAGCAAAGAATGGACAGTTTTCGACACTGAAGCTTTCTTT. It is translated as CASSKEWTVFDTEAFF.